This record concerns one T cell receptor (beta chain) sequence. Its antigen remains unidentified. This sample stems from a study of cytomegalovirus exposure and HLA in healthy donors. Study results and caveats: An Asian-associated ancestry cluster reportedly showed fewer N-insertions than the approximately 620-donor mean in a later analysis. Earlier analysis found most TCR beta V segments productive about 90% or about 30% of the time.

Use of 60 Vbeta and 13 Jbeta primers characterized the PCR. The protocol was immunoSEQ multiplex PCR, while the TCRdb copy is restricted to in-frame clones and leaves out a portion. The sample has about 230,000 clones, just under 85% seen once; the top ten hold more than 0.45%. The CDR3 consists of 14 residues. Germline CDR1 is LNHDA and CDR2 is SQIVND (reference sequence). V was shortened by 7 bases and J by 7 bases, with 17 bases between the two germline ends. The sequence came from a woman aged 40 to 50 in good health and CMV-seronegative. The sample taken for sequencing was PBMCs. The V gene is TRBV19, the J gene TRBJ1-5, with a possible D match to TRBD1 (5 bases). This CDR3 reads CASMGGLRGQPQHF. The CDR3 DNA sequence: TGTGCCAGTATGGGGGGTCTTAGGGGACAGCCCCAGCATTTT.